This TCR beta chain was found in a study of human T cells and chemical hapten exposure. The study's findings and limits: Significantly greater numbers of large CDR3 similarity clusters came from expanded TCRs than from controls.

This clonotype came up many times. The antigen remains undetermined. Time point here: patch test 3, about 24 weeks after DPC sensitization. Indicated treatment: therapeutic diphenylcyclopropenone sensitization with weekly scalp DPC. Prior to application of each patch test, blood was drawn. Sample donors consisted of patients with alopecia, aged 18 to 70 years, who were suitable for DPC. The library gave individual cDNA molecules unique molecular identifiers. One entry per CDR3 protein, called by TCRdb with MiXCR from the RACE reads. The sample has under 100,000 distinct CDR3 sequences, under 14% seen once; the top ten hold about 4%. CDR3 length: 13 residues. Looked up from germline, CDR1 is LNHDA and CDR2 is SQIVND (reference sequence). V gave up 10 bases and J gave up 5 bases; unmatched junction bases: 8.

The TCR sequence derives from a woman between 45 and 60 years old with alopecia areata. Some clones in this sample may be carry-over from other donors' samples. This specimen was whole blood, taken in connection with sensitization to the hapten diphenylcyclopropenone (DPC). The chain has TRBV19 and TRBJ2-5, with 9 bases identical to TRBD1. The CDR3 protein is CATGQGRGETQYF. The CDR3 coding sequence is TGTGCCACTGGACAGGGGAGAGGGGAGACCCAGTACTTC.